The present entry profiles one T cell receptor (beta chain) with its context. These data come from a study of blood T cell repertoires in COVID-19. Study-level background: Whether acute or convalescent, the COVID-19 samples came from the United States, Italy and Spain. The analysed material was cDNA or gDNA that came from T cells, B-cell-depleted T cells, or PBMCs.

TCRdb keeps only in-frame clones here, not all; method: immunoSEQ multiplex PCR. The table has a few hundred thousand clones, roughly 84% seen once. Sequenced input: peripheral blood. The source of this sequence is a man aged 50 or older who had recovered from COVID-19.

CDR3 in amino acids: CAWSVLGRWYGYTF. CDR3 sequence (DNA): TGTGCCTGGAGTGTCTTGGGCAGGTGGTATGGCTACACCTTC. V and J are TRBV30 and TRBJ1-2; D call uncertain. Deletions cut 0 bases from V and 5 bases from J, with 13 bases between. The germline V gene has CDR1 GTSNPN and CDR2 SVGIG (reference sequence). The CDR3 is made up of 14 amino acids.